The 14 T cell receptor beta chains below all came from one sample that was sequenced in a study of T cells in Graves' hyperthyroidism and ophthalmopathy. Template material for amplifying TCR beta CDR3 regions consisted of RNA transcripts. First-round RT-PCR with HTBI primers amplified the TCR CDR3 region. One entry per CDR3 protein results from TCRdb running MiXCR on the multiplex PCR reads. The data hold under 200,000 distinct CDR3 sequences, with about 9.4% observed a single time. The specimen sequenced was blood. Source of these receptors: a woman under 30 with Graves' hyperthyroidism that later progressed to Graves' ophthalmopathy.

The chain joins TRBV4-1 to TRBJ2-2, with TRBD1 identical over 8 bases. V trimming: 2 bases; J trimming: 0 bases; junction bases outside the gene matches: 8. There are 18 residues in the CDR3. The germline V gene has CDR1 MGHRA and CDR2 YSYEKL. The CDR3 region is CASSQKGDRTSNTGELFF. The CDR3 coding sequence is TGCGCCAGCAGCCAAAAGGGGGACAGGACCTCGAACACCGGGGAGCTGTTTTTT.

This clonotype was seen at least ten times. This chain uses TRBV15 with TRBJ1-1; D perhaps matches TRBD1 (6 bases). From germline, CDR1 is LNHNV and CDR2 YYDKDF (reference sequence). The CDR3 has 16 amino acids. V lost 2 bases, J lost 1 base, and 14 bases lay in between. CDR3 sequence (DNA): TGTGCCACCAGCAGAAAGGGGGGGGTGAGGAACACTGAAGCTTTCTTT. Its protein is CATSRKGGVRNTEAFF.

This clonotype was recorded at least ten times. V usage is TRBV27 and J usage is TRBJ2-7; 10 bases are a match to TRBD2. Germline CDR1 is MNHEY and CDR2 is SMNVEV (reference sequence). The CDR3 has 14 amino acids. The J segment lost 6 bases and the V segment lost 5 bases, leaving 7 bases of the junction unmatched. The CDR3 coding sequence is TGTGCCAGCAGTAGCAGCGGGAGGGCCACCGAGCAGTACTTC. Residues: CASSSSGRATEQYF.

This clonotype was seen at least ten times. The chain is built from TRBV6-2 or TRBV6-3 and TRBJ2-1, with TRBD2 matching over 12 bases. The CDR3 sequence is 15 residues long. After removal of 8 bases from V and 9 bases from J, the junction contained 11 bases not matched to a gene. CDR1 is MNHEY, CDR2 SVGEGT, per germline. CDR3 in amino acids: CASRILAGGGSEQFF. As DNA, the CDR3 is TGTGCCAGCCGAATCCTAGCGGGAGGGGGAAGTGAGCAGTTCTTC.

In its sample, this clonotype was seen many times. The genes are TRBV18 and TRBJ2-3; D is ambiguous. V gave up 4 bases and J gave up 6 bases, with 14 bases separating them. The CDR3 spans 14 residues. Germline V lookup: CDR1 KGHSH, CDR2 LQKENI. In nucleotides, the CDR3 is TGTGCCAGCTCACGGGGAACAGAAATGGATACGCAGTATTTT. Translated: CASSRGTEMDTQYF.

The CDR3 DNA reads as TGTGCCATCAGTGAGTCGCCCCGCCACGAGCAGTACTTC. Amino acid sequence: CAISESPRHEQYF. The chain recombines TRBV10-3 with TRBJ2-7; D ambiguous. The CDR3 extends over 13 amino acids. Germline V gene data show CDR1 as ENHRY and CDR2 as SYGVKD. V shed 0 bases and J shed 5 bases, with 8 bases lying between them.

There are many counts of this clonotype. The chain couples TRBV27 to TRBJ1-5, with D possibly TRBD1 on 6 matching bases. CDR3 length: 14 amino acids. The germline V gene has CDR1 MNHEY and CDR2 SMNVEV (reference sequence). V lost 6 bases and J 3 bases, leaving 12 bases between the germline ends. The CDR3 region has the DNA TGTGCCAGCAGAAAAGGACAGCTCAATCAGCCCCAGCATTTT. Translated: CASRKGQLNQPQHF.

The rearrangement joins TRBV12-3 or TRBV12-4 to TRBJ2-7; unclear D gene. The CDR3 extends over 12 amino acids. V was clipped by 5 bases and J by 3 bases, with 8 bases between them. CDR3 DNA sequence: TGTGCCAGCAGTGCCCGGAACTACGAGCAGTACTTC. Translation gives CASSARNYEQYF.

This clonotype was seen at least ten times. V gene TRBV27 combines with J gene TRBJ2-7; 8 bases map to TRBD2. V shed 7 bases and J 4 bases; nucleotides not matched to a gene: 9. The germline gives CDR1 MNHEY, CDR2 SMNVEV (reference sequence). The CDR3 runs 14 residues. CDR3 residues: CASKVAGIRYEQYF. The DNA of the CDR3 is TGTGCCAGCAAGGTAGCGGGGATCCGGTACGAGCAGTACTTC.

V and J are TRBV5-4 and TRBJ2-2, with a possible D match to TRBD2 (6 bases). The CDR3 loop spans 15 amino acids. Trimming took 4 bases from V and 0 from J, leaving 10 bases between them. CDR1 and CDR2 (germline): SGHNT, YYREEE (reference sequence). The CDR3 nucleotides are TGTGCCAGCAGCCCGGACTACGCGAACACCGGGGAGCTGTTTTTT. This sequence encodes CASSPDYANTGELFF.

The CDR3 loop reads CASIPATSVGGQFF. The CDR3 bases are TGTGCCAGCATTCCAGCGACTAGCGTGGGTGGGCAGTTCTTC. The chain joins TRBV6-2 or TRBV6-3 to TRBJ2-1; 8 bases match TRBD2. Germline-derived CDR1 and CDR2 are MNHEY and SVGEGT. The CDR3 sequence is 14 residues long. V lost 7 bases, J lost 12 bases, and 14 bases stayed unmatched.

The V gene is TRBV3-1, the J gene TRBJ1-3; D gene unclear. The CDR3 length is 16 residues. Germline-derived CDR1 and CDR2 are LGHDT and YNNKEL (reference sequence). The V end lost 4 bases, the J end lost 4 bases, and 17 bases lay between the germline ends. The CDR3: CASSPGSIVIGNTIYF. The CDR3 DNA reads TGTGCCAGCAGCCCAGGTTCGATAGTAATCGGAAACACCATATATTTT.

This clonotype was detected many times. This chain connects TRBV2 to TRBJ2-1; D remains ambiguous. CDR3 length equals 14 residues. V dropped 8 bases and J dropped 5 bases, with 16 bases sitting between them. Per germline, CDR1 SNHLY and CDR2 FYNNEI. The CDR3 spells CASLGSLSNNEQFF. The CDR3 DNA reads as TGTGCCAGCTTGGGCTCACTTAGCAACAATGAGCAGTTCTTC.

This clonotype was seen many times. The chain links TRBV28 to TRBJ2-2, with a weak D call TRBD1 (6 bases). Trimming removed 8 bases from V and 5 bases from J, with 15 bases in between. There are 14 residues in the CDR3. Germline lookup yields CDR1 MDHEN and CDR2 SYDVKM. The DNA of the CDR3 is TGTGCCAGCCGGCCGGGACAAGTTACCGGGGAGCTGTTTTTT. Its translation is CASRPGQVTGELFF.